The rows below give T cell receptor beta chains drawn from one sample of a study of T cells in Graves' hyperthyroidism and ophthalmopathy. TCRdb ran MiXCR on the multiplex PCR reads and lists one entry per CDR3 protein. The repertoire holds more than 300,000 distinct CDR3 sequences, with around 18% as singletons. Sequenced input: blood. Receptor source: a man aged 18 to 29 with Graves' ophthalmopathy. CDR3s include the opening cysteine and the closing phenylalanine or tryptophan. A D gene is named only where the DNA matches it firmly. A clone size is listed for some rows: how often the clone was seen (once, few, many), or a class if it is expanded.

CASSLDGSYEQYF | TGTGCCAGCAGCCTGGACGGCTCCTACGAGCAGTACTTC | TRBV7-9 | many | TRBJ2-7 | .
CASSTQQGDEQFF | TGCGCCAGCAGCACCCAACAGGGGGACGAGCAGTTCTTC | TRBV5-1 | . | TRBJ2-1 | TRBD1
CASRPGPTNYGYTF | TGTGCCAGTAGGCCGGGACCTACGAACTATGGCTACACCTTC | TRBV19 | . | TRBJ1-2 | .
CASTLLGDMNTEAFF | TGTGCCAGCACTCTCCTTGGCGACATGAACACTGAAGCTTTCTTT | TRBV5-8 | . | TRBJ1-1 | .
CSARDFGLNTGELFF | TGCAGTGCTAGAGATTTCGGCCTGAACACCGGGGAGCTGTTTTTT | TRBV20-1 | . | TRBJ2-2 | .
CASSPVDRGYGYTF | TGTGCCAGCTCTCCCGTCGACAGGGGATATGGCTACACCTTC | TRBV18 | . | TRBJ1-2 | TRBD1
CASSHSSGGALHTQYF | TGCGCCAGCAGCCACTCTAGCGGGGGGGCCCTCCATACGCAGTATTTT | TRBV4-1 | . | TRBJ2-3 | TRBD2
CATSGRAGYEQYF | TGTGCCACCAGTGGGAGGGCAGGATACGAGCAGTACTTC | TRBV24-1 | few | TRBJ2-7 | .
CASSRDRGGSPLHF | TGTGCCAGCAGTCGAGACAGGGGAGGTTCACCCCTCCACTTT | TRBV6-1 | . | TRBJ1-6 | TRBD1
CASSLGGGRAYEQYF | TGTGCCAGCAGCTTGGGCGGCGGGAGGGCCTACGAGCAGTACTTC | TRBV11-2 | few | TRBJ2-7 | TRBD2
CATSDLDRQGGYTF | TGTGCCACCAGTGATTTGGACAGGCAGGGTGGCTACACCTTC | TRBV24-1 | many | TRBJ1-2 | .
CASSPGRVSYEQYF | TGTGCCAGCTCACCCGGCAGGGTTTCCTACGAGCAGTACTTC | TRBV18 | . | TRBJ2-7 | .
CASSQEGPRGPNQPQHF | TGCGCCAGCAGCCAAGAAGGACCAAGGGGCCCCAATCAGCCCCAGCATTTT | TRBV4-1 | . | TRBJ1-5 | .
CASSFNYPLRYEQYF | TGTGCCAGCAGTTTCAACTATCCCCTGCGCTACGAGCAGTACTTC | TRBV27 | many | TRBJ2-7 | .
CASSSRTSWARELFF | TGTGCCAGCAGCTCCCGGACTAGTTGGGCCAGGGAGCTGTTTTTT | TRBV5-5 | . | TRBJ2-2 | TRBD2
CASSSLTASGFTYEQYF | TGTGCCAGCAGTTCCTTGACAGCTAGCGGTTTCACCTACGAGCAGTACTTC | TRBV27 | many | TRBJ2-7 | TRBD2
CATSDLRAGTGSYEQYF | TGTGCCACCAGTGATTTGAGGGCCGGGACAGGGTCCTACGAGCAGTACTTC | TRBV24-1 | . | TRBJ2-7 | TRBD1
CASSVGGGEGYYGYTF | TGTGCCAGCAGCGTAGGCGGAGGGGAAGGGTACTATGGCTACACCTTC | TRBV9 | few | TRBJ1-2 | .
CASSDLGQGGEKLFF | TGTGCCAGCAGTGACCTAGGACAGGGAGGAGAAAAACTGTTTTTT | TRBV2 | many | TRBJ1-4 | TRBD1
CASSWAGPYEQYF | TGTGCCAGCAGTTGGGCAGGGCCTTACGAGCAGTACTTC | TRBV6-5 | . | TRBJ2-7 | .
CASRLDRGNTDTQYF | TGTGCCAGCAGACTAGACAGGGGAAACACAGATACGCAGTATTTT | TRBV2 | many | TRBJ2-3 | TRBD1
CASSPTGINEKLFF | TGTGCCAGCAGCCCGACAGGAATTAATGAAAAACTGTTTTTT | TRBV7-9 | many | TRBJ1-4 | .
CASSSLRIQETQYF | TGTGCCAGCAGCTCACTCCGGATCCAAGAGACCCAGTACTTC | TRBV7-8 | many | TRBJ2-5 | .
CASSDGFQETQYF | TGTGCCAGCAGCGATGGGTTTCAAGAGACCCAGTACTTC | TRBV9 | many | TRBJ2-5 | .
CASTPAGGNYGYTF | TGTGCCAGTACCCCGGCAGGGGGCAACTATGGCTACACCTTC | TRBV19 | . | TRBJ1-2 | TRBD1
CASRFTSGGNGNEQFF | TGTGCCAGCAGATTCACTAGCGGGGGGAATGGCAATGAGCAGTTCTTC | TRBV3-1 | . | TRBJ2-1 | TRBD2
CASSPRGSTEAFF | TGTGCCAGCAGCCCCAGGGGCAGCACTGAAGCTTTCTTT | TRBV9 | few | TRBJ1-1 | .
CASSSKGGQPQHF | TGTGCCAGCAGTTCGAAGGGTGGGCAGCCCCAGCATTTT | TRBV12-3/TRBV12-4 | many | TRBJ1-5 | .